The T cell receptor (beta chain) described here comes from a study of Japanese encephalitis immunity and Zika vaccine responses (dated by TCRdb to the early 2020s). Study-level background: The included participants were given three 5.0 ug doses of alum-adjuvanted ZPIV at weeks 0, 4 and 28. Two to three months ahead of the first ZPIV dose, some twelve participants were given JEV vaccine (IXIARO) as a two-dose regimen with the doses 28 days apart. Before ZPIV, around 12 participants got a single dose of YFV vaccine (YF-VAX), while nine participants were flavivirus-naive. For TCR sequencing, over 5 representative participants were chosen from each pre-vaccination group, with samples at week 0 (after pre-vaccination, before ZPIV) and week 52. In addition, the TCR repertoires of a few flavivirus-naive individuals were analyzed at weeks 2, 6 and 52 after ZPIV vaccination began. Stimulations used ZIKV structural-protein peptide pools split into flavivirus-conserved and non-conserved sets, or JEV or YFV peptides matching the pre-vaccination. ZIKV peptides were 15-mers overlapping by 11 residues, selected for NetMHCpan/NetMHCII-predicted epitopes with affinity below 50 nM. The study tested whether prior Japanese encephalitis virus (JEV) or yellow fever virus (YFV) vaccination shaped CD4 T cell responses to the Zika vaccine.

Preparation of the library involved 5' RACE. Before sequencing, the TCRbeta libraries were pooled in proportion to the number of cells sorted for each library. Total RNA was extracted from sorted cells with RNAzol RT, and cDNA was synthesized with an oligo(dT) primer and a template-switching oligo. Using Kapa HiFi, PCR amplified the TCRbeta V-CDR3-J region between a SMARTer oligo primer and a TCRbeta constant-region primer. A second PCR added Illumina adaptors and sample-specific index barcodes, with HighPrep bead cleanup and Bioanalyzer confirmation of a roughly 650 bp band. Libraries were sequenced on an Illumina MiSeq with 2x151 bp paired-end reads. The paper's data handling went like this. Reads were demultiplexed with an in-house Java program, and MiXCR assigned TCRbeta annotations and counted clonotypes. Repertoire overlap was measured with Morisita-Horn indices from the R package vegan, along with UPGMA clustering and Circos plots of recurring clonotypes. Shannon diversity and richness were normalized to the maximum possible value based on input cell numbers, so that values between 0 and 1 were obtained. MUSCLE was used to align CDR3beta sequences, SeqinR to compute distances, and R to plot multidimensional scaling. TCRdb passed the public sequencing reads through fastp at Q25 and MiXCR, retaining productive beta sequences. Rows are unified per CDR3 protein, each entry keeping the most common DNA and genes. The V and J calls and clone size come from TCRdb's table, not from the authors' own analysis. Counted in this sample were around 610 distinct CDR3 sequences; about 2.2% of them appeared once. The ten largest clones represent about 22% of the sample.

After labeling with CellTrace CFSE, PBMCs were cultured for about six days in RPMI containing approximately 7.8% human serum along with peptide pools, each at 1 ug/mL. On a BD FACSAria, proliferating CD4 T cells were sorted without fixation as live CD56-CD19-CD16-CD3+CD4+ CFSE-low cells. Enrolled adults were healthy and were found to be seronegative for ZIKV, JEV, YFV, DENV and WNV by microneutralization screening. Samples came from a phase 1, double-blinded, randomized, placebo-controlled trial of an alum-adjuvanted Zika purified-inactivated virus (ZPIV) vaccine. Peripheral blood mononuclear cells were isolated using a standard procedure and then kept frozen in liquid nitrogen until they were used. Broad study findings and their caveats: Because there were not enough samples, the peptide pools could not be deconvoluted, which meant the specific peptides behind the cross-reactive responses went unidentified. Samples were clustered by participant, with no similarity observed between individuals, suggesting that no public TCRs were detected. CD8 T cell responses of very low magnitude were detected against ZIKV peptide pools and were observed in only a few individuals. After ZPIV, repertoire richness of CD4 T cells responding to conserved ZIKV epitopes significantly decreased in JEV-pre-vaccinated donors. JEV-pre-vaccinated donors showed higher repertoire similarity across time-points and stimulations than YFV-pre-vaccinated donors, indicating more clonotypes common to ZIKV and JEV stimulation. The analysis was restricted to a subset of trial participants with three doses and adequate samples, and the entire vaccinated cohort was not analyzed.

This clonotype is identified as medium-sized (0.01 to 0.1%). No base-level quality is on record; no much larger clone is a single base apart. For CDR1 and CDR2, the germline V gene lists SGHRS and YFSETQ. The CDR3 measures 16 amino acids from cysteine to phenylalanine. Only the CDR3 portion is preserved as DNA: 48 bases, with reading frame beginning at the first base. The V and J ends are trimmed by 4 bases and 2 bases, leaving 19 bases between them. The chain joins TRBV5-1 to TRBJ2-7; the D region is possibly TRBD1 or TRBD2, each matching across 5 bases. The sequences come from antigen-activated CD4+ T cells from blood, cultured, collected during a Zika inactivated vaccine study. The clonotype comes from an adult woman who received an inactivated Zika virus vaccine. The bases are TGCGCCAGCAGCCTAACTTCCGGGACGGACCCCTACGAGCAGTACTTC. Its amino acids are CASSLTSGTDPYEQYF.